This record concerns one T cell receptor (beta chain) sequence. The antigen is unknown. This specimen comes from a study of identical twins. Notes on the study in general: Conclusions were drawn cross-sectionally by statistical analysis, without following the same donors. Beta clonotypes that were abundant in cord blood contained fewer insertions, a pattern absent from memory repertoires.

The germline V and J ends were trimmed by 1 base and 5 bases, with 15 bases remaining between them. The CDR3 covers 15 residues. The germline V gene has CDR1 SEHNR and CDR2 FQNEAQ (reference sequence). MiXCR, applied by TCRdb to the 5' RACE reads, yields one record per CDR3 protein. This sample carries fewer than 250,000 distinct CDR3 sequences, 15% of them seen once, and the ten largest clones take roughly two fifths. The data also belong to a second study, concerning T cells expressing NK-cell markers. From that study: Serological testing identified most of the eight sequenced donors as HCMV-seropositive and one as seronegative. Sorting in several experiments was restricted by an anti-gamma-delta TCR antibody to alpha-beta TCR T cells.

The TCR sequence derives from a woman aged 18-29 years in good health. The specimen sequenced was CD8+ T cells sorted from blood. The chain uses TRBV7-9 and TRBJ2-7, with D tentatively TRBD1 (5 bases). For the CDR3, the DNA is TGTGCCAGCAGCTTAGTCCAGGGCGCGACCCACGAGCAGTACTTC. Its translation: CASSLVQGATHEQYF.